This T cell receptor beta chain was captured by sequencing in a study of blood T cell repertoires in COVID-19. Across the whole study: Researchers got acute and convalescent COVID-19 samples from the United States, Italy and Spain. Sources were T cells, B-cell-depleted T cells, or PBMCs; the material itself was cDNA or gDNA.

As processed by the authors: Reference gene primer amplification yielded estimated nucleated cell counts. Assay: immunoSEQ multiplex PCR; the TCRdb copy retains only in-frame clones and omits some. The DNA was the basis for D and trimming; V, J and clone size are from that table. The repertoire holds some 290,000 clones, about nine tenths seen once, with 2.2% in the top ten. This clonotype originated in a woman aged 50 to 60 who had recovered from COVID-19. Sequenced input: peripheral blood.

CDR3 coding DNA: TGCGCCAGCAGCGGGACAGGGGTCGGGGAGCTGTTTTTT. It codes for CASSGTGVGELFF. This rearrangement joins TRBV5-1 to TRBJ2-2; 10 bases are a match to TRBD1. The germline CDR1 and CDR2 sequences are SGHRS and YFSETQ. The ends lost 4 bases at V and 7 bases at J; junction bases unmatched: 1. This CDR3 has 13 amino acids.